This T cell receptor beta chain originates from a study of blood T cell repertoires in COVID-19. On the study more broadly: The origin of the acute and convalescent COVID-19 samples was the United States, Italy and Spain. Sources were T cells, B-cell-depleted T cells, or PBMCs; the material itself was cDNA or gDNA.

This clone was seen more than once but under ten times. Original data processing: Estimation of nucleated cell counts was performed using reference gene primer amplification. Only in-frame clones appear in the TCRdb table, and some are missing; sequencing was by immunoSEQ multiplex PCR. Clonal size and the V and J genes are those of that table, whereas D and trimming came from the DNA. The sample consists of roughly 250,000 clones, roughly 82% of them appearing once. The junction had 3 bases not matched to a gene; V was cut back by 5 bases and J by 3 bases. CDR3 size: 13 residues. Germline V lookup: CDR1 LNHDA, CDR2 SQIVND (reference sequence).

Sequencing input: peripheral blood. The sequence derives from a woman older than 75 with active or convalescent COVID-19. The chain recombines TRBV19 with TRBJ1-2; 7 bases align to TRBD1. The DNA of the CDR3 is TGTGCCAGTAGTTCCGGGACAGACTATGGCTACACCTTC. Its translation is CASSSGTDYGYTF.